This section outlines one T cell receptor beta chain sequence together with its context. What it binds is not known. The entry originates in a study of T cell responses to AZD1222 COVID-19 vaccine. Overall study findings and caveats: Spike-spanning, vaccine-associated CD4 TCRs were dominant at 160-218 and 743-854. Baseline seropositives among AZD1222 recipients totaled only five to seven.

The method was immunoSEQ multiplex PCR; TCRdb's version includes in-frame clones alone and lacks a portion of them. The table records about 78,000 clones, around 87% of them present only once. Germline CDR1 SGHTA, CDR2 FQGTGA. CDR3 length: 14 residues. V was pared by 4 bases and J by 4 bases, with 3 bases of the junction left unmatched. Sequenced here: peripheral blood, sampled on day 0 of AZD1222 vaccination. The J gene is TRBJ2-3, the V gene TRBV7-3, with 9 bases identical to TRBD1. The clonotype comes from an adult in good health. CDR3 region: CASSSRQGADTQYF. CDR3 nucleotides: TGTGCCAGCAGCTCGAGACAGGGGGCAGATACGCAGTATTTT.